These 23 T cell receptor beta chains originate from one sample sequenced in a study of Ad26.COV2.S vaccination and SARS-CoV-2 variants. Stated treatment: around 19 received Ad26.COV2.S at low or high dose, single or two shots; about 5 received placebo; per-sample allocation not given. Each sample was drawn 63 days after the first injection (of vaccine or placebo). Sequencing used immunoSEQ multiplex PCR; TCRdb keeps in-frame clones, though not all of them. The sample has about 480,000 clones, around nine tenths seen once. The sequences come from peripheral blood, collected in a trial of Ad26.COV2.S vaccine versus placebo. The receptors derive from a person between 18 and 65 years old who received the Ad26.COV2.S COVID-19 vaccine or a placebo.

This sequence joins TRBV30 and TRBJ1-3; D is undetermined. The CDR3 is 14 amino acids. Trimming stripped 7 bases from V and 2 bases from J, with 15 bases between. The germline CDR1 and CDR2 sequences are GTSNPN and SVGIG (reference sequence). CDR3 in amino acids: CASHFDEAGNTIYF. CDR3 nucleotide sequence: TGTGCCTCCCACTTCGATGAGGCTGGAAACACCATATATTTT.

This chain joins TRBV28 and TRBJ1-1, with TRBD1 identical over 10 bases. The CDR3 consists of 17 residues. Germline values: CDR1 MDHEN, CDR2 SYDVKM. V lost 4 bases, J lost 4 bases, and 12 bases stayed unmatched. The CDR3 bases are TGTGCCAGCAGTTCCTTGACAGGGGGCAGGGCGGGCACTGAAGCTTTCTTT. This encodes CASSSLTGGRAGTEAFF.

The CDR3 coding sequence is TGTGCCAGCACCGCCGGGACTAGCGGGAGGCCCGATGAGCAGTTCTTC. Residues: CASTAGTSGRPDEQFF. This sequence joins TRBV2 and TRBJ2-1, with 15 bases identical to TRBD2. The length of the CDR3 is 16 residues. From germline, CDR1 is SNHLY and CDR2 FYNNEI. Unmatched junction bases numbered 9, after V lost 7 bases and J lost 8 bases.

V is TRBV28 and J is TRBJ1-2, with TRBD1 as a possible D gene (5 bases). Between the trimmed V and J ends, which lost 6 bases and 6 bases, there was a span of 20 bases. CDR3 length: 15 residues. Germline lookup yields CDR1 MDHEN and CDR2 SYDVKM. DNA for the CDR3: TGTGCCAGCAGGGGCTCGAAGGGGAGGATGGATGGCTACACCTTC. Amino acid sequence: CASRGSKGRMDGYTF.

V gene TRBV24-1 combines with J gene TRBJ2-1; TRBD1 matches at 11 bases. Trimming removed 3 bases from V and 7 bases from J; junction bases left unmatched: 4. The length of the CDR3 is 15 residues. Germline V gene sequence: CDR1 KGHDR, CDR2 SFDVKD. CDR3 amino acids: CATSDGGQGGNEQFF. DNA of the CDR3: TGTGCCACCAGTGATGGGGGACAGGGGGGGAATGAGCAGTTCTTC.

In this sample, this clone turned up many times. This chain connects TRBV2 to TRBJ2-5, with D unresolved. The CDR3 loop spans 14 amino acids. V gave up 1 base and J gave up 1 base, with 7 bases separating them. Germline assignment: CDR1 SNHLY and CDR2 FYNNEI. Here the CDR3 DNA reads TGTGCCAGCAGTGAAGGCCCCCTCCAAGAGACCCAGTACTTC. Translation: CASSEGPLQETQYF.

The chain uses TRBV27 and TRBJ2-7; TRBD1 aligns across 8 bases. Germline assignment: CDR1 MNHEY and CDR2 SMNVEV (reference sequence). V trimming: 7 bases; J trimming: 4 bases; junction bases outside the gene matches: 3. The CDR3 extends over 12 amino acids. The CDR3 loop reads CASIRGLYEQYF. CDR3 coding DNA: TGTGCCAGCATCAGGGGGCTTTACGAGCAGTACTTC.

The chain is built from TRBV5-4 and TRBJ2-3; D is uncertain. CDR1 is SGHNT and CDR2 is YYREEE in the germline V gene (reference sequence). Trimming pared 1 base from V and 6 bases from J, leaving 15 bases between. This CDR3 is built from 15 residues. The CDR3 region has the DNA TGTGCCAGCAGCTTGAGCCAGGTCTTTTCTGATACGCAGTATTTT. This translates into CASSLSQVFSDTQYF.

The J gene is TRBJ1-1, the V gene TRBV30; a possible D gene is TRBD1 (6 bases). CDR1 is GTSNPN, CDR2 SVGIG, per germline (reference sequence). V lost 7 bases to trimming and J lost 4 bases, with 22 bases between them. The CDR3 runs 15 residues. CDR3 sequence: CASANAGALGTEAFF. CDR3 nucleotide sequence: TGTGCCTCGGCAAACGCAGGGGCCCTGGGCACTGAAGCTTTCTTT.

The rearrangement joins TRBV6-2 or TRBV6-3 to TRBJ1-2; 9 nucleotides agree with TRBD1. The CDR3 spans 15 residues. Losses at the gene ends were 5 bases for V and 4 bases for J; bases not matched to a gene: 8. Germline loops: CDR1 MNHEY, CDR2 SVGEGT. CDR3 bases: TGTGCCAGCAGTAACGGACAGGGGAGATTCTATGGCTACACCTTC. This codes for CASSNGQGRFYGYTF.

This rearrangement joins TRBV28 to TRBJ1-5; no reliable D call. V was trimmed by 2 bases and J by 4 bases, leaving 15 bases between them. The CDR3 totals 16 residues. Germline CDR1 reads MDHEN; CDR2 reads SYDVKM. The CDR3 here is CASSLEGTGWNQPQHF. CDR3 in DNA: TGTGCCAGCAGTTTAGAAGGTACGGGCTGGAATCAGCCCCAGCATTTT.

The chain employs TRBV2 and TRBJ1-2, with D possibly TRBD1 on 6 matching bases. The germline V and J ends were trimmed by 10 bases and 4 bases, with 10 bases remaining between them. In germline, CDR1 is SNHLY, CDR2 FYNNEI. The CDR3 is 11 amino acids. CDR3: CATGGPYGYTF. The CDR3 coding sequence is TGTGCCACCGGGGGGCCCTATGGCTACACCTTC. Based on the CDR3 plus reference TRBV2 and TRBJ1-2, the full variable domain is EPEVTQTPSHQVTQMGQEVILRCVPISNHLYFYWYRQILGQKVEFLVSFYNNEISEKSEIFDDQFSVERPDGSNFTLKIRSTKLEDSAMYFCATGGPYGYTFGSGTRLTVV.

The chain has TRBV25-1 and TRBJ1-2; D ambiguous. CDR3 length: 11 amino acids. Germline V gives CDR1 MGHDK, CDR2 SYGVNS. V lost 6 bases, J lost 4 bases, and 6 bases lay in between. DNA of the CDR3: TGTGCCAGCAGGGAGGGCTATGGCTACACCTTC. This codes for CASREGYGYTF.

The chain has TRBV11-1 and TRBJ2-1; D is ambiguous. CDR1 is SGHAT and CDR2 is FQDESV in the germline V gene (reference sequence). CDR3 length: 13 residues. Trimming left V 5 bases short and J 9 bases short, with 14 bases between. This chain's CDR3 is CASSPTPPSEQFF. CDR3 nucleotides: TGTGCCAGCAGCCCGACTCCCCCGAGTGAGCAGTTCTTC.

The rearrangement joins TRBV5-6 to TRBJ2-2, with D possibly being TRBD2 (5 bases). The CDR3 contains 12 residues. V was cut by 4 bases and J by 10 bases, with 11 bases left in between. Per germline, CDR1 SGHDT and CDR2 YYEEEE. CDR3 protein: CASSHGLTELFF. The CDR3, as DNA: TGTGCCAGCAGCCATGGACTGACGGAGCTGTTTTTT.

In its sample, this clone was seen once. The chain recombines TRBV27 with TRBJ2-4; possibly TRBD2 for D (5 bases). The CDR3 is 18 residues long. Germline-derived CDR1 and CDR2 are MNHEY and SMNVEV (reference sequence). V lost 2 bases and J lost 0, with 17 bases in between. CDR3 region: CASSLNPSFFLAKNIQYF. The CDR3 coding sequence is TGTGCCAGCAGTTTAAATCCTAGCTTCTTCCTAGCCAAAAACATTCAGTACTTC.

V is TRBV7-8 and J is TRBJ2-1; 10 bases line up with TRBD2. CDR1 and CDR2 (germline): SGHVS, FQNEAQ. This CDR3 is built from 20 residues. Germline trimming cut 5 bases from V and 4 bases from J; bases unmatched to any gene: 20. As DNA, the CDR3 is TGTGCCAGCAGCCTCAGGGCCGGGACTAGCGTGGAGATAAGGTACAATGAGCAGTTCTTC. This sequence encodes CASSLRAGTSVEIRYNEQFF.

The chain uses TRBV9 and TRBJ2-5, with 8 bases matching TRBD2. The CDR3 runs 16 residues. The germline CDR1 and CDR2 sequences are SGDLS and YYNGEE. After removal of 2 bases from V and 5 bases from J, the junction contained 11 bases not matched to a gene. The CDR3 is CASSVGVTGGPETQYF. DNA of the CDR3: TGTGCCAGCAGCGTTGGCGTGACGGGAGGGCCGGAGACCCAGTACTTC.

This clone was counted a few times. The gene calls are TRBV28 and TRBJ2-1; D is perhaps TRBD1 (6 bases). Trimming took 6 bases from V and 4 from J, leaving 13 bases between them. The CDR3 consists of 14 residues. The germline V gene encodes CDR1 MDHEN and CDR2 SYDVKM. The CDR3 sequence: CASRRDTGYNEQFF. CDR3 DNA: TGTGCCAGCAGAAGGGACACCGGGTACAATGAGCAGTTCTTC.

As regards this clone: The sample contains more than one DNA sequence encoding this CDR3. In DNA, the CDR3 is TGTGCCAGCAGTTTGGGATCTAACTATGGCTACACCTTC. This codes for CASSLGSNYGYTF. The chain is built from TRBV28 and TRBJ1-2; no clear D gene. The CDR3 extends over 13 amino acids. V was cut by 3 bases and J by 0 bases, with 5 bases left in between. Germline V lookup: CDR1 MDHEN, CDR2 SYDVKM.

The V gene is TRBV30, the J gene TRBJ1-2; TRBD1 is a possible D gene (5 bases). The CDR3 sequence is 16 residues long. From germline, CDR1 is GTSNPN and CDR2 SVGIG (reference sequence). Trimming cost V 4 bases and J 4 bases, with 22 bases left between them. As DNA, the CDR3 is TGTGCCTGGACCCTCCCCTTGGGGCAGCTCGTCTATGGCTACACCTTC. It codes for CAWTLPLGQLVYGYTF.

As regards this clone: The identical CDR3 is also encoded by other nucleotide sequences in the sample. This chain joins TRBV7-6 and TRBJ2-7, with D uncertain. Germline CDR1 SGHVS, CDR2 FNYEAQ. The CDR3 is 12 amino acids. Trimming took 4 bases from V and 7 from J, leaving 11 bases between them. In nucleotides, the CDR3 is TGTGCCAGCAGCTCCCTATCTCCAGAGCAGTACTTC. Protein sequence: CASSSLSPEQYF.

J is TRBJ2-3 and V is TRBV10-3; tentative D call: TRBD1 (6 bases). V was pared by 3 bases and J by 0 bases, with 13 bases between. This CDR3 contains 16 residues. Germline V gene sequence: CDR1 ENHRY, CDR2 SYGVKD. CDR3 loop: CAISELRGASTDTQYF. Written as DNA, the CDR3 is TGTGCCATCAGTGAACTCAGGGGAGCCAGCACAGATACGCAGTATTTT.